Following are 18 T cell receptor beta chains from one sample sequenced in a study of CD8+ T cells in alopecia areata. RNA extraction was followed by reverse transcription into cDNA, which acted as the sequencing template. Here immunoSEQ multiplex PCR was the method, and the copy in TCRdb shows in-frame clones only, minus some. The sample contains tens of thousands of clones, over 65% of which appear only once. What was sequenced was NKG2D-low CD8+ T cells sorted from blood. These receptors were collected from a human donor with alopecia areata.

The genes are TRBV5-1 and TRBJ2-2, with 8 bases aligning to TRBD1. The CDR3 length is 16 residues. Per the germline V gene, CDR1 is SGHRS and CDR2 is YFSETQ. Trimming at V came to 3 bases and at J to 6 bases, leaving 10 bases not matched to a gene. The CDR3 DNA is TGCGCCAGCAGCTACATTGGACAGGGTGCGGCCGGGGAGCTGTTTTTT. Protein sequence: CASSYIGQGAAGELFF.

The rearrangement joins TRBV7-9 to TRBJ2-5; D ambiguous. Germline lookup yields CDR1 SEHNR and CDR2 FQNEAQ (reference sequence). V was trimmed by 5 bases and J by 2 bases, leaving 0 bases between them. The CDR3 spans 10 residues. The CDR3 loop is CASSQETQYF. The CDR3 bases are TGTGCCAGCAGCCAAGAGACCCAGTACTTC.

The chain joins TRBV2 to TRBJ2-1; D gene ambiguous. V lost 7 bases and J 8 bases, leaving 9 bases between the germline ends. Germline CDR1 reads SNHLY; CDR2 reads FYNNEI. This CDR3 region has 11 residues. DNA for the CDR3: TGTGCCAGCATCTTCTCGGATGAGCAGTTCTTC. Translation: CASIFSDEQFF.

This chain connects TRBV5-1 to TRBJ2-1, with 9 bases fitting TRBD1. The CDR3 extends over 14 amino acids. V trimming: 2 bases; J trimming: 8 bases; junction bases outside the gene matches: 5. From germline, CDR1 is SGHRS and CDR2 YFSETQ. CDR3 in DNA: TGCGCCAGCAGCTTCCGGGACAGGGAGGATGAGCAGTTCTTC. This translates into CASSFRDREDEQFF.

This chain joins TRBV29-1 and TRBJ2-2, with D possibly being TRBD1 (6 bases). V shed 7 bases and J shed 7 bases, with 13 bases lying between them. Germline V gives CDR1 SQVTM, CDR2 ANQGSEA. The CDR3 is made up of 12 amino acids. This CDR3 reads CSAEGDVGELFF. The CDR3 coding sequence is TGCAGCGCCGAGGGGGATGTCGGGGAGCTGTTTTTT.

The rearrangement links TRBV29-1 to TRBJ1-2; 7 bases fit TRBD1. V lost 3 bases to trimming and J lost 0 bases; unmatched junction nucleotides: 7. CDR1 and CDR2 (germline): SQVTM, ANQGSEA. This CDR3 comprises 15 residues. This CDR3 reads CSVEGTVVSNYGYTF. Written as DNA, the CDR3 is TGCAGCGTTGAGGGGACAGTAGTTTCTAACTATGGCTACACCTTC.

CDR3 region: CASSHSNRVDYGYTF. The CDR3 DNA follows: TGCGCCAGCAGCCACAGTAACAGGGTTGACTATGGCTACACCTTC. The rearrangement links TRBV4-3 to TRBJ1-2; a weak D match, TRBD1 (6 bases). The CDR3 extends over 15 amino acids. Looked up from germline, CDR1 is LGHNA and CDR2 is YSLEER. The V and J ends lost 3 bases and 3 bases respectively, with 14 bases between them.

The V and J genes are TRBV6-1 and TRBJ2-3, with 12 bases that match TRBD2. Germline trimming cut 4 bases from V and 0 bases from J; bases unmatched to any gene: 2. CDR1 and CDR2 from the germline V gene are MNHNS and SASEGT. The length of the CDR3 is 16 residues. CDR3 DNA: TGTGCCAGCAGTGTGGGGACTAGCGGGAGCACAGATACGCAGTATTTT. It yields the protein CASSVGTSGSTDTQYF.

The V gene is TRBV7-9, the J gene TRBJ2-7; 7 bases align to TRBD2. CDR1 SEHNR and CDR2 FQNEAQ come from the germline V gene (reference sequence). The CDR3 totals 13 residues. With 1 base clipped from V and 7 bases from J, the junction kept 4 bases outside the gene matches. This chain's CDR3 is CASSLVLAEEQYF. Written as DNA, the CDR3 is TGTGCCAGCAGCTTAGTCCTAGCGGAGGAGCAGTACTTC.

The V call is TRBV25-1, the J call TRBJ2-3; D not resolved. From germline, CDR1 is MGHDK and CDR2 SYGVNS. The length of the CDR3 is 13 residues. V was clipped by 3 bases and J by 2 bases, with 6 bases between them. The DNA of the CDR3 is TGTGCCAGCAGTGACCTACACACAGATACGCAGTATTTT. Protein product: CASSDLHTDTQYF. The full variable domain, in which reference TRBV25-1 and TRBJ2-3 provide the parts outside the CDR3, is EADIYQTPRYLVIGTGKKITLECSQTMGHDKMYWYQQDPGMELHLIHYSYGVNSTEKGDLSSESTVSRIRTEHFPLTLESARPSHTSQYLCASSDLHTDTQYFGPGTRLTVL.

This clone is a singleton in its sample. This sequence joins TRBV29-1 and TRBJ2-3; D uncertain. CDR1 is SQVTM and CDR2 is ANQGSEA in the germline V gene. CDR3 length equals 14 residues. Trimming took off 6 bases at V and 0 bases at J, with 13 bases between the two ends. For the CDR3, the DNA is TGCAGCGTGGATATAGGACCGAGCACAGATACGCAGTATTTT. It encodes CSVDIGPSTDTQYF.

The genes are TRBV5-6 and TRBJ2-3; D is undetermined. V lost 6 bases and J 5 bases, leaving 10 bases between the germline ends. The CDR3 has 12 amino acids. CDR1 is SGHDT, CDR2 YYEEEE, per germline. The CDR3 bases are TGTGCCAGCAACCCCCTAGGAGATACGCAGTATTTT. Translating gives CASNPLGDTQYF.

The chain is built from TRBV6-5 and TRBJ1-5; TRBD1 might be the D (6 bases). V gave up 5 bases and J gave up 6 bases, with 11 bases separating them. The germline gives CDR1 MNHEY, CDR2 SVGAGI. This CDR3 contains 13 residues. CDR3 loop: CASSPGQTQPQHF. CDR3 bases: TGTGCCAGCAGTCCGGGACAAACTCAGCCCCAGCATTTT.

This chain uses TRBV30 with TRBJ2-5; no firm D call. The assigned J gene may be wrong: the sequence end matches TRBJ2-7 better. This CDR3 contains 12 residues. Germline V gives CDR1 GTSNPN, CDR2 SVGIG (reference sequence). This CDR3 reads CAWSVGPYEQYF. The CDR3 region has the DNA TGTGCCTGGAGTGTTGGGCCCTACGAGCAGTACTTC.

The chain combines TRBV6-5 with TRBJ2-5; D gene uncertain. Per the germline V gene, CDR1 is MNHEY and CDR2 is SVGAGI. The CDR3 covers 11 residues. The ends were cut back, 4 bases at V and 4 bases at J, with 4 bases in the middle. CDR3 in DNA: TGTGCCAGCAGTTTTGGAGAGACCCAGTACTTC. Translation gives CASSFGETQYF.

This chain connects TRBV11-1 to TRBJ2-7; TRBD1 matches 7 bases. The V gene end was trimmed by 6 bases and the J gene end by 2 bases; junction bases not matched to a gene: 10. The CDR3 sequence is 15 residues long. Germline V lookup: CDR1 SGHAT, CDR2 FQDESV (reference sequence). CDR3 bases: TGTGCCAGCAGTACAGGGGCAGGGGGACCCTACGAGCAGTACTTC. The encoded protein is CASSTGAGGPYEQYF.

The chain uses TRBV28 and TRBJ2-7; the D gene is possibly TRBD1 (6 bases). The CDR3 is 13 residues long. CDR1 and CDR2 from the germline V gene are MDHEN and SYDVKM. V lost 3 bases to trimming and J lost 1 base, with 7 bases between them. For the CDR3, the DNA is TGTGCCAGCAGTTTTGGACAGTCCTACGAGCAGTACTTC. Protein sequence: CASSFGQSYEQYF.

This CDR3 is CSVEEDRGIAGELFF. CDR3 DNA: TGCAGCGTTGAAGAGGACAGGGGTATCGCCGGGGAGCTGTTTTTT. The chain carries TRBV29-1 and TRBJ2-2, with TRBD1 matching over 9 bases. Trimming at V came to 0 bases and at J to 6 bases, leaving 5 bases not matched to a gene. The CDR3 sequence is 15 residues long. CDR1 is SQVTM and CDR2 is ANQGSEA in the germline V gene.